These 20 T cell receptor beta chains came from one sample sequenced in a study of shared clonotypes between healthy human individuals. Only in-frame clones appear in the TCRdb table, and some are missing; sequencing was by immunoSEQ multiplex PCR. The sample comprises 950,000 to 1,200,000 clones, approximately 80% of which are singletons, and 0.89% rests with the top ten. Specimen: memory CD4+ T cells from PBMCs. Subset of the sample: CD45RA-negative fraction. Receptors were obtained from a young man in good health. Some clones in this sample may be carry-over from other donors' samples.

CDR3 loop: CAWESRYGGRTDTQYF. Written as DNA, the CDR3 is TGTGCCTGGGAGTCGCGGTACGGGGGGAGGACAGATACGCAGTATTTT. The chain recombines TRBV30 with TRBJ2-3, with TRBD2 identical over 7 bases. The ends lost 5 bases at V and 3 bases at J; junction bases unmatched: 14. The CDR3 has 16 amino acids. The V gene's germline CDR1 is GTSNPN and CDR2 SVGIG (reference sequence).

The chain employs TRBV9 and TRBJ2-2; 8 bases map to TRBD2. This CDR3 is 14 amino acids long. J was trimmed by 6 bases and V by 3 bases; bases with no gene match: 4. Germline CDR1 reads SGDLS; CDR2 reads YYNGEE. The CDR3 here is CASSASGSSGELFF. As DNA, the CDR3 is TGTGCCAGCAGCGCGAGCGGGAGCTCCGGGGAGCTGTTTTTT.

This clone was observed a few times. J is TRBJ2-7 and V is TRBV29-1; the match to TRBD2 covers 8 bases. This CDR3 has 14 amino acids. Trimming at V came to 6 bases and at J to 3 bases, leaving 10 bases not matched to a gene. The germline CDR1 and CDR2 sequences are SQVTM and ANQGSEA. The CDR3 reads CSVFFSGENYEQYF. DNA for the CDR3: TGCAGCGTATTTTTTAGCGGGGAAAACTACGAGCAGTACTTC.

The chain employs TRBV30 and TRBJ1-1; 7 nucleotides agree with TRBD1. Trimming took 3 bases from V and 8 from J; bases not matched to a gene: 12. Germline CDR1 GTSNPN, CDR2 SVGIG (reference sequence). The CDR3 runs to 14 residues. Written as DNA, the CDR3 is TGTGCCTGGAGAGGGCACCGGACAGGCCTCGAAGCTTTCTTT. Its protein product is CAWRGHRTGLEAFF.

A word on this clone: An end of the junction does not agree with germline; a read error may underlie this. This chain joins TRBV7-2 and TRBJ1-2, with TRBD1 matching over 10 bases. CDR1 is SGHTA, CDR2 FQGNSA, per germline. The CDR3 spans 16 residues. CDR3 sequence: CASSSNMRDRGGGYTF. DNA of the CDR3: TGCGCCAGCAGCTCGAATATGAGGGACAGGGGTGGTGGCTACACCTTC.

This chain links TRBV15 with TRBJ2-7; TRBD2 matches at 7 bases. Unmatched junction bases numbered 16, after V lost 8 bases and J lost 6 bases. There are 15 residues in the CDR3. The germline gives CDR1 LNHNV, CDR2 YYDKDF (reference sequence). CDR3 amino acids: CATSPGGAIPLEQYF. The CDR3 DNA reads TGTGCCACCTCACCGGGGGGAGCTATCCCTCTCGAGCAGTACTTC.

This sequence joins TRBV28 and TRBJ2-1, with no clear D. CDR1 and CDR2 from the germline V gene are MDHEN and SYDVKM. V dropped 9 bases and J dropped 2 bases, with 14 bases sitting between them. The CDR3 spans 14 residues. CDR3 region: CASEDLPAYNEQFF. The CDR3 DNA reads TGTGCCAGTGAAGATCTGCCCGCCTACAATGAGCAGTTCTTC.

V usage is TRBV7-2 and J usage is TRBJ1-3, with D tentatively TRBD1 (5 bases). V was shortened by 4 bases and J by 0 bases, with 10 bases between the two germline ends. Looked up from germline, CDR1 is SGHTA and CDR2 is FQGNSA. The CDR3 covers 15 residues. CDR3 protein: CASSSAGGSGNTIYF. The DNA of the CDR3 is TGTGCCAGCAGCTCGGCCGGGGGCTCTGGAAACACCATATATTTT.

The chain is built from TRBV7-8 and TRBJ2-5; D unclear. Germline loops: CDR1 SGHVS, CDR2 FQNEAQ. The CDR3 length is 16 residues. Trimming stripped 4 bases from V and 2 bases from J, with 17 bases between. In DNA form, the CDR3 reads TGTGCCAGCAGCTCCCCCAGACTCACGATTCAAGAGACCCAGTACTTC. It specifies CASSSPRLTIQETQYF.

This clone was detected a few times. The rearrangement uses TRBV19 and TRBJ1-5; 7 nucleotides agree with TRBD1. V trimming: 4 bases; J trimming: 3 bases; junction bases outside the gene matches: 3. The CDR3 extends over 14 amino acids. CDR1 is LNHDA, CDR2 SQIVND, per germline (reference sequence). This chain's CDR3 is CASSTTGINQPQHF. Here the CDR3 DNA reads TGTGCCAGTAGTACGACAGGGATCAATCAGCCCCAGCATTTT.

The V gene is TRBV9, the J gene TRBJ2-3, with D perhaps being TRBD1 or TRBD2 (6 bases each). CDR1 is SGDLS, CDR2 YYNGEE, per germline. Trimming removed 3 bases at V and 1 base at J, with 18 bases between. This CDR3 has 17 residues. The CDR3 region is CASSAKRGARGTDTQYF. DNA of the CDR3: TGTGCCAGCAGCGCTAAGAGGGGGGCGCGAGGCACAGATACGCAGTATTTT. The variable domain in full, completed from reference TRBV9 and TRBJ2-3, reads DSGVTQTPKHLITATGQRVTLRCSPRSGDLSVYWYQQSLDQGLQFLIQYYNGEERAKGNILERFSAQQFPDLHSELNLSSLELGDSALYFCASSAKRGARGTDTQYFGPGTRLTVL.

This chain uses TRBV11-2 with TRBJ2-5, with 9 bases lining up with TRBD2. This CDR3 has 15 amino acids. Trimming cost V 1 base and J 1 base; bases outside gene matches: 1. The V gene's germline CDR1 is SGHAT and CDR2 FQNNGV. The CDR3 coding sequence is TGTGCCAGCAGCTTAGGCGGGAGGGCCCAAGAGACCCAGTACTTC. Translated: CASSLGGRAQETQYF.

This clone appeared a single time. The CDR3 DNA reads TGTGCCAGCAGTTACTCGGGGGCTGCTGGCTACACCTTC. Translation gives CASSYSGAAGYTF. V is TRBV6-6 and J is TRBJ1-2; possibly TRBD1 for D (6 bases). The CDR3 length is 13 residues. Trimming took off 0 bases at V and 7 bases at J, with 9 bases between the two ends. Germline values: CDR1 MNHNY, CDR2 SVGAGI (reference sequence).

The chain couples TRBV5-4 to TRBJ2-5; 10 nucleotides agree with TRBD2. V gave up 5 bases and J gave up 4 bases; unmatched junction bases: 5. The CDR3 loop spans 14 amino acids. Germline loops: CDR1 SGHNT, CDR2 YYREEE (reference sequence). CDR3 sequence: CASRSSGSLETQYF. CDR3 DNA sequence: TGTGCCAGCAGATCTAGCGGGAGCCTAGAGACCCAGTACTTC.

This clone was counted a few times. This chain links TRBV10-3 with TRBJ1-1; D unclear. Trimming pared 5 bases from V and 2 bases from J, leaving 9 bases between. Germline V gene lookup returns CDR1 ENHRY and CDR2 SYGVKD. This CDR3 contains 13 residues. CDR3 coding DNA: TGTGCCATCAGTCCTACAGATAACACTGAAGCTTTCTTT. This sequence encodes CAISPTDNTEAFF.

V and J are TRBV14 and TRBJ1-1, with D possibly matching TRBD1 (5 bases). The V and J ends lost 0 bases and 7 bases respectively, with 12 bases between them. Germline lookup yields CDR1 SGHDN and CDR2 FVKESK. The CDR3 runs 14 residues. Here the CDR3 reads CASSQDLGTLEAFF. As DNA, the CDR3 is TGTGCCAGCAGCCAAGATTTGGGGACCCTTGAAGCTTTCTTT. The full variable domain, completed using reference TRBV14 and TRBJ1-1, is EAGVTQFPSHSVIEKGQTVTLRCDPISGHDNLYWYRRVMGKEIKFLLHFVKESKQDESGMPNNRFLAERTGGTYSTLKVQPAELEDSGVYFCASSQDLGTLEAFFGQGTRLTVV.

The chain has TRBV30 and TRBJ2-5, with a tentative D call TRBD1 (6 bases). Germline CDR1 is GTSNPN and CDR2 is SVGIG (reference sequence). Trimming stripped 3 bases from V and 4 bases from J, with 15 bases between. The CDR3 loop spans 14 amino acids. CDR3 loop: CAWRPQGATETQYF. The CDR3 DNA reads as TGTGCCTGGAGACCACAGGGTGCCACAGAGACCCAGTACTTC. The full variable domain, completed using reference TRBV30 and TRBJ2-5, is SQTIHQWPATLVQPVGSPLSLECTVEGTSNPNLYWYRQAAGRGLQLLFYSVGIGQISSEVPQNLSASRPQDRQFILSSKKLLLSDSGFYLCAWRPQGATETQYFGPGTRLLVL.

This chain uses TRBV30 with TRBJ2-3; D may be TRBD1 (6 bases). The CDR3 covers 15 residues. Germline CDR1 GTSNPN, CDR2 SVGIG (reference sequence). Trimming left V 3 bases short and J 2 bases short, with 15 bases between. CDR3 coding DNA: TGTGCCTGGAGCGGAACAGGGTATTCCACAGATACGCAGTATTTT. The encoded protein is CAWSGTGYSTDTQYF.

This chain uses TRBV27 with TRBJ1-5; D unclear. Trimming pared 2 bases from V and 2 bases from J, leaving 7 bases between. The CDR3 length is 14 residues. Germline CDR1 reads MNHEY; CDR2 reads SMNVEV (reference sequence). DNA for the CDR3: TGTGCCAGCAGTTTACGGGCTGGCAATCAGCCCCAGCATTTT. It is translated as CASSLRAGNQPQHF.

This chain joins TRBV4-2 and TRBJ2-2; no firm D call. The CDR3 loop spans 14 amino acids. V dropped 1 base and J dropped 7 bases, with 10 bases sitting between them. Per the germline V gene, CDR1 is LGHNA and CDR2 is YNFKEQ. The CDR3 spells CASSQVPAGGELFF. CDR3 bases: TGTGCCAGCAGCCAAGTTCCCGCTGGCGGGGAGCTGTTTTTT.